What follows are 15 T cell receptor beta chains derived from one specimen sequenced in a study of cytomegalovirus exposure and HLA in healthy donors. Vbeta (60) and Jbeta (13) primers were used in the PCR. Assay used: immunoSEQ multiplex PCR; TCRdb lists only in-frame clones, some missing. Here the sample spans roughly 100,000 clones, approximately 80% being singletons. Sample: PBMCs. Every receptor here comes from a man between 50 and 59 years old in good health and CMV-seronegative.

Points on this clone: This sample also contains other DNA sequences that code for the same CDR3. V usage is TRBV7-2 and J usage is TRBJ2-7; 10 bases are shared with TRBD2. This CDR3 comprises 16 residues. Germline assignment: CDR1 SGHTA and CDR2 FQGNSA. J was trimmed by 7 bases and V by 5 bases; bases with no gene match: 14. Here the CDR3 reads CASSLIAGGGLGEQYF. The CDR3 DNA reads as TGTGCCAGCAGCCTTATAGCGGGGGGCGGGCTGGGTGAGCAGTACTTC.

The V and J genes are TRBV5-1 and TRBJ1-2, with TRBD1 identical over 8 bases. The CDR3 extends over 14 amino acids. The V gene end was trimmed by 0 bases and the J gene end by 8 bases; junction bases not matched to a gene: 6. Germline V gene sequence: CDR1 SGHRS, CDR2 YFSETQ. The CDR3 DNA reads as TGCGCCAGCAGCTTGGAGCAGGGGGCAAGGGGCTACACCTTC. Amino acids: CASSLEQGARGYTF.

Here the CDR3 reads CASSARQGRGKLFF. CDR3 sequence (DNA): TGTGCCAGCAGCGCCAGACAGGGGAGGGGAAAACTGTTTTTT. V usage is TRBV7-2 and J usage is TRBJ1-4; 8 nucleotides line up with TRBD1. The CDR3 covers 14 residues. The germline V gene encodes CDR1 SGHTA and CDR2 FQGNSA. Trimming removed 5 bases from V and 10 bases from J; junction bases left unmatched: 9.

A single count supports this clone. V gene TRBV5-6 combines with J gene TRBJ1-1; D is uncertain. CDR1 is SGHDT and CDR2 is YYEEEE in the germline V gene. The CDR3 length is 14 residues. The ends were cut back, 1 base at V and 6 bases at J, with 13 bases in the middle. In DNA, the CDR3 is TGTGCCAGCAGCTTGTTCATACTAGGCGCTGAAGCTTTCTTT. It specifies CASSLFILGAEAFF. The full variable domain, with the rest looked up from reference TRBV5-6 and TRBJ1-1, is DAGVTQSPTHLIKTRGQQVTLRCSPKSGHDTVSWYQQALGQGPQFIFQYYEEEERQRGNFPDRFSGHQFPNYSSELNVNALLLGDSALYLCASSLFILGAEAFFGQGTRLTVV.

The J gene is TRBJ1-5, the V gene TRBV2; 9 positions match TRBD1. The CDR3 is 14 residues long. The J segment lost 4 bases and the V segment lost 6 bases, leaving 4 bases of the junction unmatched. Germline V lookup: CDR1 SNHLY, CDR2 FYNNEI. CDR3 in DNA: TGTGCCAGCAGCCTACAGGGGGCAAATCAGCCCCAGCATTTT. Encoded protein: CASSLQGANQPQHF.

V and J are TRBV19 and TRBJ1-5, with D uncertain. Germline-derived CDR1 and CDR2 are LNHDA and SQIVND (reference sequence). The CDR3 extends over 13 amino acids. V lost 7 bases and J lost 4, with 11 bases in between. The CDR3 DNA follows: TGTGCCAGTAATAACGGAGAAAATCAGCCCCAGCATTTT. This sequence encodes CASNNGENQPQHF.

The V gene is TRBV10-1, the J gene TRBJ2-7; the D is unclear. CDR1 and CDR2 from the germline V gene are WNHNN and SYGVQD (reference sequence). Deletions cut 6 bases from V and 5 bases from J, with 20 bases between. The CDR3 is made up of 15 amino acids. CDR3 sequence reads: CASSAVRYNLDEQYF. CDR3 DNA: TGCGCCAGCAGCGCTGTTCGATACAACCTCGACGAGCAGTACTTC.

This clone was seen once. The chain couples TRBV29-1 to TRBJ1-4; a possible D gene is TRBD1 (5 bases). Per the germline V gene, CDR1 is SQVTM and CDR2 is ANQGSEA. The CDR3 loop spans 11 amino acids. Trimming pared 7 bases from V and 8 bases from J, leaving 11 bases between. The CDR3 protein is CSGGRGEKLFF. The DNA of the CDR3 is TGCAGCGGGGGACGGGGGGAAAAACTGTTTTTT. Complete variable domain (other parts from reference TRBV29-1 and TRBJ1-4): SAVISQKPSRDICQRGTSLTIQCQVDSQVTMMFWYRQQPGQSLTLIATANQGSEATYESGFVIDKFPISRPNLTFSTLTVSNMSPEDSSIYLCSGGRGEKLFFGSGTQLSVL.

Only a few counts were recorded for this clone. The genes are TRBV5-4 and TRBJ1-1; TRBD1 is a possible D gene (6 bases). V dropped 3 bases and J dropped 2 bases, with 8 bases sitting between them. Germline CDR1 is SGHNT and CDR2 is YYREEE (reference sequence). The CDR3 runs 13 residues. CDR3 nucleotides: TGTGCCAGCAGCTCACAGGGCAACACTGAAGCTTTCTTT. It is translated as CASSSQGNTEAFF.

The chain's CDR3 is CATRQGNEKLFF. CDR3 DNA sequence: TGTGCCACCCGACAGGGTAATGAAAAACTGTTTTTT. V is TRBV7-2 and J is TRBJ1-4; 7 bases are shared with TRBD1. CDR1 is SGHTA and CDR2 is FQGNSA in the germline V gene. V lost 10 bases, J lost 4 bases, and 3 bases stayed unmatched. The CDR3 runs 12 residues.

J is TRBJ2-6 and V is TRBV7-9, with unresolved D. The V and J ends lost 5 bases and 5 bases respectively, with 7 bases between them. Per germline, CDR1 SEHNR and CDR2 FQNEAQ (reference sequence). The CDR3 spans 13 residues. CDR3 residues: CASSPSRANVLTF. The CDR3 DNA reads TGTGCCAGCAGCCCATCTAGGGCCAACGTCCTGACTTTC.

The J gene is TRBJ2-4, the V gene TRBV11-2; TRBD2 is a possible D gene (6 bases). Per germline, CDR1 SGHAT and CDR2 FQNNGV. The length of the CDR3 is 13 residues. V was pared by 5 bases and J by 7 bases, with 12 bases between. CDR3 sequence reads: CASSDPGANIQYF. In DNA form, the CDR3 reads TGTGCCAGCAGCGACCCGGGAGCCAACATTCAGTACTTC. Combining the CDR3 with reference TRBV11-2 and TRBJ2-4 gives the whole variable domain EAGVAQSPRYKIIEKRQSVAFWCNPISGHATLYWYQQILGQGPKLLIQFQNNGVVDDSQLPKDRFSAERLKGVDSTLKIQPAKLEDSAVYLCASSDPGANIQYFGAGTRLSVL.

The CDR3 bases are TGTGCCAGCAGTGAATTCGGTTCCACCGGGGAGCTGTTTTTT. Protein product: CASSEFGSTGELFF. This chain joins TRBV6-1 and TRBJ2-2; no reliable D call. This CDR3 comprises 14 residues. The V gene's germline CDR1 is MNHNS and CDR2 SASEGT. V lost 2 bases to trimming and J lost 4 bases, with 8 bases between them.

A single count supports this clone. The chain has TRBV7-2 and TRBJ1-5; 7 bases match TRBD1. Germline CDR1 reads SGHTA; CDR2 reads FQGNSA. After removal of 4 bases from V and 6 bases from J, the junction contained 12 bases not matched to a gene. The CDR3 length is 16 residues. The CDR3 nucleotides read TGTGCCAGCAGCTCCCAGCTAGACAGGGTTCCTCAGCCCCAGCATTTT. This gives the protein CASSSQLDRVPQPQHF.

This clone has a handful of counts. The DNA of the CDR3 is TGTGCCAGCAGCTTGCTACCTTTGGAAAAACTGTTTTTT. Encoded protein: CASSLLPLEKLFF. This chain links TRBV7-8 with TRBJ1-4, with D unresolved. Germline V gene sequence: CDR1 SGHVS, CDR2 FQNEAQ. V was pared by 3 bases and J by 8 bases, with 10 bases between. The CDR3 length is 13 residues. The full variable domain, its missing parts supplied by reference TRBV7-8 and TRBJ1-4, is GAGVSQSPRYKVAKRGQDVALRCDPISGHVSLFWYQQALGQGPEFLTYFQNEAQLDKSGLPSDRFFAERPEGSVSTLKIQRTQQEDSAVYLCASSLLPLEKLFFGSGTQLSVL.